The 19 T cell receptor beta chains in this list originate from one sample, sequenced in a study of cytomegalovirus exposure and HLA in healthy donors (TCRdb year 2017). Library creation used the immunoSEQ multiplex PCR assay. For the multiplex PCR, a mixture combining 60 forward primers for TCR Vbeta segments and 13 reverse primers for TCR Jbeta segments was used. Imported from immuneACCESS, the table was reduced by TCRdb to in-frame sequences with V and J called. These copies leave out some clones; in studies compared against another copy, an unresolved V gene accounts for under half, and the cause of the remainder is not known. The sample table contains about 250,000 clones; only one count was recorded for 70% to 90% of them. About 0.25% of the sample comes from the top ten. The source material was PBMCs. The origin of the receptors is a girl aged 2 to 9 in good health and CMV-seronegative.

The V and J genes are TRBV6-5 and TRBJ1-4, with D possibly matching TRBD1 (6 bases). The CDR3 loop spans 15 amino acids. The V and J ends lost 6 bases and 4 bases respectively, with 15 bases between them. CDR1 and CDR2 (germline): MNHEY, SVGAGI. The CDR3 loop reads CASSPGQTFNEKLFF. The CDR3 DNA reads as TGTGCCAGCAGCCCCGGACAGACCTTTAATGAAAAACTGTTTTTT.

The chain combines TRBV5-6 with TRBJ1-2; D gene uncertain. The germline V gene has CDR1 SGHDT and CDR2 YYEEEE. V was trimmed by 4 bases and J by 1 base, leaving 11 bases between them. The CDR3 is 14 amino acids. The CDR3 DNA reads as TGTGCCAGCAGCCCCGACACGTTTAACTATGGCTACACCTTC. Its translation: CASSPDTFNYGYTF.

The J gene is TRBJ2-1, the V gene TRBV4-1; 10 bases line up with TRBD2. J was trimmed by 4 bases and V by 4 bases; bases with no gene match: 4. CDR1 and CDR2 (germline): MGHRA, YSYEKL. There are 15 residues in the CDR3. The CDR3 DNA reads TGCGCCAGCAGCCCCGGACTAGCGGAATACAATGAGCAGTTCTTC. Its protein product is CASSPGLAEYNEQFF.

The rearrangement links TRBV13 to TRBJ2-7; tentatively, D is TRBD1 (5 bases). Germline values: CDR1 PRHDT, CDR2 FYEKMQ (reference sequence). The V end lost 1 base, the J end lost 1 base, and 8 bases lay between the germline ends. The CDR3 has 14 residues. As DNA, the CDR3 is TGTGCCAGCAGCTTAGCAGGGATGTCCTACGAGCAGTACTTC. Protein sequence: CASSLAGMSYEQYF.

V and J are TRBV25-1 and TRBJ2-3; D is possibly TRBD2 (7 bases). Germline V gene data show CDR1 as MGHDK and CDR2 as SYGVNS. The CDR3 sequence is 14 residues long. V was shortened by 4 bases and J by 4 bases, with 12 bases between the two germline ends. This CDR3 reads CASSARGGADTQYF. CDR3 nucleotide sequence: TGTGCCAGCAGTGCAAGGGGGGGGGCAGATACGCAGTATTTT.

This clone was detected once. This chain's CDR3 is CASSVAGGSETQYF. The CDR3 region has the DNA TGTGCCAGCAGCGTAGCCGGGGGGAGCGAGACCCAGTACTTC. The chain uses TRBV9 and TRBJ2-5; 7 nucleotides agree with TRBD2. The V gene's germline CDR1 is SGDLS and CDR2 YYNGEE. V was clipped by 0 bases and J by 5 bases; unmatched bases: 4. The CDR3 sequence is 14 residues long.

This clone was recorded only once. The rearrangement links TRBV29-1 to TRBJ1-2; 8 bases match TRBD1. The CDR3 contains 13 residues. The germline gives CDR1 SQVTM, CDR2 ANQGSEA. Losses at the gene ends were 4 bases for V and 5 bases for J; bases not matched to a gene: 6. As DNA, the CDR3 is TGCAGCGTTGGGACAGGGATAGGGTATGGCTACACCTTC. This gives the protein CSVGTGIGYGYTF.

Details on this clone: Other DNA sequences in the same sample also yield this CDR3. CDR3 loop: CASSYVANYGYTF. The CDR3 nucleotides read TGTGCCAGCAGTTATGTAGCTAACTATGGCTACACCTTC. The chain links TRBV6-5 to TRBJ1-2; D is unresolved. V was trimmed by 3 bases and J by 0 bases, leaving 5 bases between them. Germline-derived CDR1 and CDR2 are MNHEY and SVGAGI. This CDR3 comprises 13 residues.

The chain couples TRBV2 to TRBJ1-1; 11 bases map to TRBD1. J gave up 1 base and V 3 bases, and 7 bases lay outside the gene matches. There are 17 residues in the CDR3. The germline CDR1 and CDR2 sequences are SNHLY and FYNNEI. DNA for the CDR3: TGTGCCAGCAGTGACCAAGGACAGGGGGCAGGGAACACTGAAGCTTTCTTT. It codes for CASSDQGQGAGNTEAFF. Filled out from reference TRBV2 and TRBJ1-1, the complete variable domain reads EPEVTQTPSHQVTQMGQEVILRCVPISNHLYFYWYRQILGQKVEFLVSFYNNEISEKSEIFDDQFSVERPDGSNFTLKIRSTKLEDSAMYFCASSDQGQGAGNTEAFFGQGTRLTVV.

The chain uses TRBV30 and TRBJ2-7; D perhaps matches TRBD1 (5 bases). There are 13 residues in the CDR3. The ends were cut back, 2 bases at V and 2 bases at J, with 10 bases in the middle. Germline CDR1 reads GTSNPN; CDR2 reads SVGIG (reference sequence). CDR3 amino acids: CAWSSQGPYEQYF. The CDR3 nucleotides are TGTGCCTGGAGTAGTCAGGGCCCCTACGAGCAGTACTTC.

The chain combines TRBV2 with TRBJ1-5, with D possibly TRBD1 on 5 matching bases. Germline V gene lookup returns CDR1 SNHLY and CDR2 FYNNEI. This CDR3 is 15 amino acids long. Trimming removed 4 bases at V and 3 bases at J, with 13 bases between. CDR3 sequence reads: CASSADSRLNQPQHF. In DNA, the CDR3 is TGTGCCAGCAGTGCCGACAGCCGCCTCAATCAGCCCCAGCATTTT.

The rearrangement links TRBV27 to TRBJ2-7; 12 bases are shared with TRBD2. The CDR3 runs to 14 residues. Germline trimming cut 6 bases from V and 2 bases from J; bases unmatched to any gene: 2. Germline V CDR1 and CDR2: MNHEY, SMNVEV (reference sequence). The CDR3 sequence: CASRLAGGAYEQYF. Written as DNA, the CDR3 is TGTGCCAGCAGGCTAGCGGGAGGGGCCTACGAGCAGTACTTC.

This clone was seen just once. V gene TRBV10-1 combines with J gene TRBJ2-7, with TRBD1 matching 10 bases. After removal of 3 bases from V and 0 bases from J, the junction contained 2 bases not matched to a gene. This CDR3 region has 15 residues. Germline V lookup: CDR1 WNHNN, CDR2 SYGVQD (reference sequence). CDR3 residues: CASSEWTGGSYEQYF. The DNA of the CDR3 is TGCGCCAGCAGTGAATGGACAGGGGGCTCCTACGAGCAGTACTTC.

The CDR3 DNA reads as TGCAGCGCACAGAGATTCCGTAACTATGGCTACACCTTC. This gives the protein CSAQRFRNYGYTF. The chain is built from TRBV29-1 and TRBJ1-2; D is uncertain. The germline V gene has CDR1 SQVTM and CDR2 ANQGSEA. The CDR3 loop spans 13 amino acids. The V and J ends lost 7 bases and 1 base respectively, with 13 bases between them.

Notes on this clone: One end of the junction is discordant with germline, which a read error may explain. The chain recombines TRBV7-9 with TRBJ2-7; TRBD2 matches 9 bases. This CDR3 has 15 amino acids. The germline V gene encodes CDR1 SEHNR and CDR2 FQNEAQ (reference sequence). CDR3 residues: CSSSLALAGSGEQYF. DNA of the CDR3: TGTTCCAGCAGCTTAGCTCTAGCGGGAAGTGGCGAGCAGTACTTC.

The CDR3 sequence: CASSEWTSGPVGNEQFF. CDR3 coding DNA: TGTGCCAGCAGTGAGTGGACTAGCGGGCCTGTGGGAAATGAGCAGTTCTTC. The chain recombines TRBV2 with TRBJ2-1; 11 nucleotides align to TRBD2. The length of the CDR3 is 17 residues. The V and J ends lost 3 bases and 7 bases, in that order; junction bases with no gene match: 11. The germline CDR1 and CDR2 sequences are SNHLY and FYNNEI.

This clone was seen a handful of times. The gene calls are TRBV6-5 and TRBJ1-2; unclear D gene. The CDR3 length is 14 residues. Germline lookup yields CDR1 MNHEY and CDR2 SVGAGI. The germline V and J ends were trimmed by 5 bases and 4 bases, with 14 bases remaining between them. For the CDR3, the DNA is TGTGCCAGCAGTGCCCGGTCCCCTACCTATGGCTACACCTTC. Protein product: CASSARSPTYGYTF.

The V gene is TRBV28, the J gene TRBJ2-5, with a tentative D call TRBD2 (5 bases). The DNA end is a closer match to TRBJ2-7, so the J assignment may be wrong. The CDR3 sequence is 14 residues long. CDR1 MDHEN and CDR2 SYDVKM come from the germline V gene. The CDR3 coding sequence is TGTGCCACCTTTCAGGACTTTTTATCCTACGAGCAGTACTTC. The encoded protein is CATFQDFLSYEQYF.

The chain uses TRBV4-1 and TRBJ1-5; D uncertain. The V gene's germline CDR1 is MGHRA and CDR2 YSYEKL. This CDR3 region has 18 residues. V lost 1 base and J 5 bases, leaving 21 bases between the germline ends. CDR3: CASSQGSAGLSIYQPQHF. The CDR3 coding sequence is TGCGCCAGCAGCCAAGGGTCGGCAGGCCTCTCGATCTATCAGCCCCAGCATTTT.